What follows are 6 T cell receptor beta chains derived from one specimen sequenced in a study of cytomegalovirus exposure and HLA in healthy donors (dated by TCRdb to the late 2010s). Library preparation used the immunoSEQ multiplex PCR assay. For the multiplex PCR, a mixture combining 60 forward primers for TCR Vbeta segments and 13 reverse primers for TCR Jbeta segments was used. TCRdb re-hosts the immuneACCESS table, in-frame sequences only. Its copies lack some clones; in the studies checked, an unresolved V gene accounts for under half of them, and the cause for the rest is not known. The sample contains roughly 120,000 clones, around 68% of them found a single time. The ten largest clonotypes hold roughly 11% of the sample. The sequencing sample was made of PBMCs. These receptor sequences come from a woman between 50 and 59 years old in good health and CMV-seropositive.

This clone showed up just a few times. The chain carries TRBV18 and TRBJ2-3, with D possibly being TRBD1 (5 bases). Trimming took off 1 base at V and 1 base at J, with 9 bases between the two ends. Germline assignment: CDR1 KGHSH and CDR2 LQKENI. This CDR3 region has 15 residues. The CDR3 nucleotides are TGTGCCAGCTCACCACAGGGGCCTGGCACAGATACGCAGTATTTT. It encodes CASSPQGPGTDTQYF.

The chain combines TRBV30 with TRBJ2-1, with 9 bases aligning to TRBD2. J gave up 4 bases and V 3 bases, and 10 bases lay outside the gene matches. In germline, CDR1 is GTSNPN, CDR2 SVGIG (reference sequence). There are 16 residues in the CDR3. CDR3 in amino acids: CAWSLLASGTYNEQFF. In nucleotides, the CDR3 is TGTGCCTGGAGCCTTTTGGCTAGCGGGACTTACAATGAGCAGTTCTTC.

The J gene is TRBJ2-7, the V gene TRBV28; 8 bases match TRBD2. There are 14 residues in the CDR3. The V gene's germline CDR1 is MDHEN and CDR2 SYDVKM. V dropped 6 bases and J dropped 4; count of bases not matched to a gene: 8. CDR3 protein: CASSRPGGDYEQYF. The CDR3 DNA reads as TGTGCCAGCAGCCGTCCGGGGGGGGATTACGAGCAGTACTTC.

V and J are TRBV27 and TRBJ1-5; 11 nucleotides match TRBD1. Germline V CDR1 and CDR2: MNHEY, SMNVEV (reference sequence). This CDR3 comprises 17 residues. The V segment lost 4 bases and the J segment 2 bases; nucleotides outside the gene matches: 7. The CDR3 region is CASSSLAGQGGNQPQHF. DNA for the CDR3: TGTGCCAGCAGTTCCCTTGCGGGACAGGGGGGCAATCAGCCCCAGCATTTT.

The chain uses TRBV28 and TRBJ2-5; TRBD1 is a possible D gene (6 bases). With the DNA end fitting TRBJ2-7 better, the J assignment may be wrong. Germline loops: CDR1 MDHEN, CDR2 SYDVKM. The CDR3 covers 13 residues. CDR3 residues: CASSLGTGPEQYF. The CDR3 DNA is TGTGCCAGCAGTTTGGGAACAGGGCCCGAGCAGTACTTC.

The genes are TRBV7-2 and TRBJ1-2, with 10 bases aligning to TRBD1. Germline values: CDR1 SGHTA, CDR2 FQGNSA. The CDR3 is made up of 15 amino acids. Trimming removed 3 bases from V and 5 bases from J; junction bases left unmatched: 6. The CDR3 sequence: CASSFPGGQGYGYTF. As DNA, the CDR3 is TGTGCCAGCAGCTTCCCCGGGGGACAGGGGTATGGCTACACCTTC.